Below, 25 T cell receptor beta chains from the same sample are listed, as sequenced in a study of identical twins. TCRdb reprocessed the 5' RACE reads with MiXCR, giving one entry per CDR3 protein. The table lists fewer than 250,000 distinct CDR3 sequences, 6% to 8% of them singletons. The data also belong to a second study, concerning yellow fever vaccine responses in identical twins.

Sequencing was performed on CD8+ T cells sorted from blood. All receptors derive from a woman in her late teens or twenties in good health.

This clonotype came up many times. CDR3 loop: CASRGKEGQGLSYEQYV. The CDR3 DNA is TGTGCCAGCAGAGGGAAGGAAGGACAGGGCTTGTCCTACGAGCAGTACGTC. The rearrangement joins TRBV28 to TRBJ2-7; 8 nucleotides align to TRBD1. The CDR3 covers 17 residues. V dropped 6 bases and J dropped 1; count of bases not matched to a gene: 14. CDR1 and CDR2 (germline): MDHEN, SYDVKM.

V usage is TRBV15 and J usage is TRBJ2-7; D tentatively reads TRBD1 or TRBD2 (5 bases each). The germline CDR1 and CDR2 sequences are LNHNV and YYDKDF (reference sequence). Trimming pared 3 bases from V and 0 bases from J, leaving 18 bases between. This CDR3 is 17 amino acids long. Here the CDR3 reads CATSSSQGPQSSYEQYF. The DNA of the CDR3 is TGTGCCACCAGCAGTTCCCAGGGACCTCAAAGCTCCTACGAGCAGTACTTC. The variable domain in full, with the rest retrieved from reference TRBV15 and TRBJ2-7, is DAMVIQNPRYQVTQFGKPVTLSCSQTLNHNVMYWYQQKSSQAPKLLFHYYDKDFNNEADTPDNFQSRRPNTSFCFLDIRSPGLGDTAMYLCATSSSQGPQSSYEQYFGPGTRLTVT.

The chain is built from TRBV2 and TRBJ1-5; D unclear. This CDR3 spans 12 amino acids. V was clipped by 4 bases and J by 4 bases, with 5 bases between them. Germline V gene lookup returns CDR1 SNHLY and CDR2 FYNNEI. CDR3 nucleotides: TGTGCCAGCAGTGGCAGGAATCAGCCCCAGCATTTT. This codes for CASSGRNQPQHF.

The chain joins TRBV12-3 or TRBV12-4 to TRBJ1-2, with D unclear. The germline V and J ends were trimmed by 2 bases and 5 bases, with 9 bases remaining between them. There are 13 residues in the CDR3. The CDR3 here is CASSLLSRYGYTF. In DNA form, the CDR3 reads TGTGCCAGCAGTTTATTATCCAGATATGGCTACACCTTC.

This clonotype came up many times. V and J are TRBV7-9 and TRBJ1-1; D perhaps matches TRBD1 (6 bases). CDR1 and CDR2 (germline): SEHNR, FQNEAQ (reference sequence). Deletions cut 7 bases from V and 1 base from J, with 10 bases between. The CDR3 extends over 13 amino acids. CDR3 protein: CASKGGWNTEAFF. CDR3 coding DNA: TGTGCCAGCAAGGGGGGATGGAACACTGAAGCTTTCTTT.

This clonotype has just a few counts. The V gene is TRBV15, the J gene TRBJ2-4; D call uncertain. Germline lookup yields CDR1 LNHNV and CDR2 YYDKDF (reference sequence). V lost 4 bases, J lost 0 bases, and 10 bases lay in between. This CDR3 is built from 15 residues. CDR3 sequence (DNA): TGTGCCACCAGCACAACAGCTGGAGCCAAAAACATTCAGTACTTC. Translation: CATSTTAGAKNIQYF.

In its sample, this clonotype was seen once. This chain connects TRBV9 to TRBJ2-5, with D perhaps TRBD2 (5 bases). Germline-derived CDR1 and CDR2 are SGDLS and YYNGEE. This CDR3 is built from 15 residues. Trimming took off 3 bases at V and 4 bases at J, with 16 bases between the two ends. CDR3 in amino acids: CASSARTAPGETQYF. Here the CDR3 DNA reads TGTGCCAGCAGCGCCCGGACTGCTCCGGGAGAGACCCAGTACTTC.

This chain's CDR3 is CSATDSSYNEQFF. CDR3 nucleotides: TGCAGTGCGACAGACAGCTCCTACAATGAGCAGTTCTTC. This rearrangement joins TRBV20-1 to TRBJ2-1, with D possibly TRBD1 on 5 matching bases. Trimming left V 6 bases short and J 0 bases short, with 9 bases between. The CDR3 contains 13 residues. CDR1 DFQATT and CDR2 SNEGSKA come from the germline V gene (reference sequence).

Many counts were recorded for this clonotype. The V and J genes are TRBV24-1 and TRBJ1-2, with D hard to call. Trimming left V 3 bases short and J 8 bases short, with 9 bases between. The germline gives CDR1 KGHDR, CDR2 SFDVKD. CDR3 length: 12 residues. DNA of the CDR3: TGTGCCACCAGTGATGACCAGCGGGGCTACACCTTC. This sequence encodes CATSDDQRGYTF.

This clonotype has a count of ten or more. The genes are TRBV10-3 and TRBJ1-6; TRBD1 aligns across 9 bases. The length of the CDR3 is 15 residues. Looked up from germline, CDR1 is ENHRY and CDR2 is SYGVKD. The trim removed 0 bases at V and 11 bases at J, leaving 5 bases unmatched. CDR3 nucleotides: TGTGCCATCAGTGAGTCAAGGGACAGGGAAGCACCCCTCCACTTT. Amino acids: CAISESRDREAPLHF.

This chain joins TRBV20-1 and TRBJ1-1; 7 nucleotides align to TRBD1. The CDR3 has 13 residues. Germline trimming cut 6 bases from V and 0 bases from J; bases unmatched to any gene: 4. Per the germline V gene, CDR1 is DFQATT and CDR2 is SNEGSKA (reference sequence). The CDR3 coding sequence is TGCAGTGCCACGGGACAGATGAACACTGAAGCTTTCTTT. This codes for CSATGQMNTEAFF.

This clonotype was seen more than once but under ten times. This sequence joins TRBV11-2 and TRBJ1-1, with TRBD1 identical over 9 bases. CDR1 is SGHAT and CDR2 is FQNNGV in the germline V gene. J lost 1 base, V lost 3 bases, and 12 bases had no gene match. The CDR3 length is 18 residues. The CDR3 reads CASSFRRRAQGANTEAFF. The DNA of the CDR3 is TGTGCCAGCAGCTTTCGGCGTCGGGCACAGGGGGCGAACACTGAAGCTTTCTTT.

Written as DNA, the CDR3 is TGTGCCAGCACTCCGGACAGGGGGTTAGGGAACACTGAAGCTTTCTTT. It translates to CASTPDRGLGNTEAFF. The chain couples TRBV6-4 to TRBJ1-1, with 10 bases lining up with TRBD1. The V and J ends lost 7 bases and 1 base, in that order; junction bases with no gene match: 9. CDR1 is MRHNA and CDR2 is SNTAGT in the germline V gene. CDR3 size: 16 residues.

The sample holds a few counts of this clonotype. The chain couples TRBV12-3 or TRBV12-4 to TRBJ2-2, with 8 bases identical to TRBD1. This CDR3 has 15 amino acids. J lost 5 bases, V lost 7 bases, and 9 bases had no gene match. CDR3: CASNPLTGATGELFF. As DNA, the CDR3 is TGTGCCAGCAACCCGTTGACAGGGGCTACCGGGGAGCTGTTTTTT.

The chain combines TRBV7-9 with TRBJ2-1; D is uncertain. V shed 5 bases and J shed 0 bases, with 14 bases lying between them. This CDR3 region has 16 residues. Germline CDR1 is SEHNR and CDR2 is FQNEAQ (reference sequence). The CDR3 is CASSPPSSPSYNEQFF. The DNA of the CDR3 is TGTGCCAGCAGCCCACCCTCGAGCCCCTCCTACAATGAGCAGTTCTTC. Drawing the rest from reference TRBV7-9 and TRBJ2-1, the complete variable domain is DTGVSQNPRHKITKRGQNVTFRCDPISEHNRLYWYRQTLGQGPEFLTYFQNEAQLEKSRLLSDRFSAERPKGSFSTLEIQRTEQGDSAMYLCASSPPSSPSYNEQFFGPGTRLTVL.

This clonotype showed up just a few times. V gene TRBV4-1 combines with J gene TRBJ2-7; 8 nucleotides match TRBD1. The CDR3 has 15 residues. After removal of 3 bases from V and 3 bases from J, the junction contained 7 bases not matched to a gene. CDR1 and CDR2 (germline): MGHRA, YSYEKL. The CDR3 protein is CASSHRGQGDYEQYF. The CDR3 DNA sequence: TGCGCCAGCAGCCATCGCGGACAGGGCGACTACGAGCAGTACTTC.

This clonotype was observed a few times. This chain connects TRBV9 to TRBJ2-5; 7 bases match TRBD2. Trimming removed 0 bases from V and 5 bases from J; junction bases left unmatched: 10. The CDR3 is made up of 16 amino acids. Germline V CDR1 and CDR2: SGDLS, YYNGEE. CDR3 sequence reads: CASSVGSGGSGETQYF. The CDR3 DNA follows: TGTGCCAGCAGCGTAGGAAGTGGCGGGAGTGGGGAGACCCAGTACTTC.

This clonotype was counted many times. The chain is built from TRBV9 and TRBJ2-6, with D hard to call. Germline V CDR1 and CDR2: SGDLS, YYNGEE. With 0 bases removed from V and 0 bases from J, the gap between germline ends came to 10 bases. The CDR3 is 17 residues long. The CDR3 reads CASSVGFSSSGANVLTF. Here the CDR3 DNA reads TGTGCCAGCAGCGTAGGTTTTAGTAGCTCTGGGGCCAACGTCCTGACTTTC.

The sample holds a few counts of this clonotype. This sequence joins TRBV12-3 or TRBV12-4 and TRBJ1-2; 7 nucleotides line up with TRBD1. The junction had 5 bases not matched to a gene; V was cut back by 7 bases and J by 6 bases. This CDR3 contains 12 residues. The CDR3 sequence: CASTPDRHGYTF. In DNA, the CDR3 is TGTGCCAGCACCCCGGACAGGCATGGCTACACCTTC.

This clonotype has ten or more counts. The V and J genes are TRBV7-9 and TRBJ2-4; 7 bases agree with TRBD2. Germline CDR1 reads SEHNR; CDR2 reads FQNEAQ (reference sequence). V dropped 4 bases and J dropped 7; count of bases not matched to a gene: 1. This CDR3 has 12 amino acids. CDR3 in DNA: TGTGCCAGCAGCTCCGGGGGGAACATTCAGTACTTC. Its translation is CASSSGGNIQYF.

J is TRBJ1-1 and V is TRBV20-1; D is unclear. CDR3 length: 16 residues. Deletions cut 3 bases from V and 0 bases from J, with 17 bases between. CDR1 is DFQATT and CDR2 is SNEGSKA in the germline V gene (reference sequence). CDR3 protein: CSASKFLGTVNTEAFF. CDR3 bases: TGCAGTGCTAGTAAATTCTTGGGCACGGTGAACACTGAAGCTTTCTTT.

This clonotype has more than one count but fewer than ten. V and J are TRBV27 and TRBJ1-1; no clear D gene. V was pared by 4 bases and J by 1 base, with 10 bases between. Germline V gene lookup returns CDR1 MNHEY and CDR2 SMNVEV (reference sequence). The CDR3 totals 14 residues. DNA of the CDR3: TGTGCCAGCAGTTCCGGAGGAACGAACACTGAAGCTTTCTTT. As protein: CASSSGGTNTEAFF.

There are a few counts of this clonotype. The rearrangement joins TRBV20-1 to TRBJ2-2; possible D gene TRBD2, 6 bases. This CDR3 region has 14 residues. V was pared by 4 bases and J by 5 bases, with 14 bases between. Germline lookup yields CDR1 DFQATT and CDR2 SNEGSKA (reference sequence). CDR3 sequence: CSAISGLPTGELFF. Written as DNA, the CDR3 is TGCAGTGCTATATCGGGACTCCCAACCGGGGAGCTGTTTTTT.

This clonotype was recorded many times. The chain employs TRBV15 and TRBJ1-5; D remains unclear. The germline V gene encodes CDR1 LNHNV and CDR2 YYDKDF (reference sequence). The germline V and J ends were trimmed by 0 bases and 6 bases, with 12 bases remaining between them. CDR3 length equals 15 residues. The CDR3 sequence: CATSRDSGVSQPQHF. The DNA for the CDR3 is TGTGCCACCAGCAGAGATTCGGGTGTTAGTCAGCCCCAGCATTTT.

There are a few counts of this clonotype. The gene calls are TRBV2 and TRBJ2-5, with 8 nucleotides matching TRBD2. This CDR3 is built from 14 residues. Unmatched junction bases numbered 5, after V lost 6 bases and J lost 2 bases. The germline CDR1 and CDR2 sequences are SNHLY and FYNNEI. The CDR3 spells CASRPTSGQETQYF. CDR3 nucleotide sequence: TGTGCCAGCAGGCCAACTAGCGGTCAAGAGACCCAGTACTTC.